The T cell receptor beta chain described here comes from a study of blood T cell repertoires in COVID-19. Turning to the study itself: COVID-19 samples, acute and convalescent, were from the United States, Italy and Spain. In each case, the material was cDNA or gDNA derived from T cells, B-cell-depleted T cells, or PBMCs.

The CDR3 contains 16 residues. Trimming cost V 5 bases and J 3 bases; bases outside gene matches: 9. The germline V gene encodes CDR1 SGDLS and CDR2 YYNGEE. Original analysis: Estimates of nucleated cell counts were drawn from the amplification of reference gene primers. Sequenced by immunoSEQ multiplex PCR; TCRdb stores in-frame clones only, minus some. Clone size and V and J calls were adopted from that table, with D and trimming inferred from the DNA. Altogether hundreds of thousands of clones are present, roughly 90% being singletons, with the ten largest covering 4.3%. This TCR was recovered from a woman in her 30s with acute or convalescent COVID-19. The sequenced sample was peripheral blood. The rearrangement joins TRBV9 to TRBJ2-2; 8 bases line up with TRBD2. CDR3 amino acids: CASSGPAGDHTGELFF. CDR3 sequence (DNA): TGTGCCAGCAGTGGCCCAGCGGGGGACCACACCGGGGAGCTGTTTTTT.